Listed below are T cell receptor beta chains from one sample, sequenced in a study of regulatory T cells in long-lasting Graves disease. TCRdb used MiXCR to reprocess the multiplex PCR reads, holding one entry per CDR3 protein. The top ten clones hold 12% of a sample with about 470,000 distinct CDR3 sequences, about 17% of them seen once. These data also featured in a second study, about T cells in Graves' hyperthyroidism and ophthalmopathy.

Sample: peripheral blood mononuclear cells (PBMCs), taken at new diagnosis, from a patient treated with antithyroid drugs. Receptors originate from a man aged 35 to 55 with Graves disease. Each CDR3 is given with its conserved first and last residue. The D gene is left open where the match is weak. Rows may omit the clone size; those that give it use once, few, many or a size class.

>many|TRBV28|TRBD2|TRBJ2-7
TGTGCCAGCAGTTTATTCCCCGGGAAAGCGGGAGGGCCCTTTCCCTACGAGCAGTACTTC
CASSLFPGKAGGPFPYEQYF
>-|TRBV7-9|-|TRBJ2-4
TGTGCCAGCAGCTCGGACAGCCGTGTCCATATAGCCAAAAACATTCAGTACTTC
CASSSDSRVHIAKNIQYF
>many|TRBV28|TRBD2|TRBJ2-3
TGTGCCAGCAGACCAGAAGGACTAGCCCCCTTGGATACGCAGTATTTT
CASRPEGLAPLDTQYF
>many|TRBV28|-|TRBJ1-1
TGTGCCAGCAGTTTACTCGGGGCAAGGGCTTTCTTT
CASSLLGARAFF
>many|TRBV2|TRBD1|TRBJ1-1
TGTGCCAGCAGTGAACGACAGGGGGCAGGGACTGAAGCTTTCTTT
CASSERQGAGTEAFF
>few|TRBV28|TRBD1|TRBJ1-4
TGTGCCAGCTTGGACAGGCCCCGAGAAAAACTGTTTTTT
CASLDRPREKLFF
>few|TRBV29-1|TRBD1|TRBJ2-7
TGCAGCGTTTCGGACAGGAGCGAGCAGTACTTC
CSVSDRSEQYF
>many|TRBV24-1|-|TRBJ2-3
TGTGCCACCAGTGATTCCGGGACTCGAGATACGCAGTATTTT
CATSDSGTRDTQYF
>-|TRBV29-1|TRBD1|TRBJ2-7
TGCAGCGCCCGACAGGGGATCTACGAGCAGTACTTC
CSARQGIYEQYF
>many|TRBV27|-|TRBJ2-7
TGTGCCAGCAGCATCAGGGGCGATGACGAGCAGTACTTC
CASSIRGDDEQYF
>-|TRBV15|-|TRBJ2-6
TGTGCCACCAGCGGGGGCTCCTCTGGGGCCAACGTCCTGACTTTC
CATSGGSSGANVLTF
>many|TRBV27|TRBD1|TRBJ2-7
TGTGCCAGCAGTCGAGCCCACAGGGGGTCGGCGAGCGAGCAGTACTTC
CASSRAHRGSASEQYF
>-|TRBV6-1|-|TRBJ2-1
TGTGCCAGCAGTGAACTAACCGCTTCGATCAATGAGCAGTTCTTC
CASSELTASINEQFF
>many|TRBV2|TRBD2|TRBJ2-1
TGTGCCAGCAAACGACTAGCGGGCAATGAGCAGTTCTTC
CASKRLAGNEQFF
>-|TRBV30|TRBD1|TRBJ1-6
TGTGCCTGGAGTGTGGGACAGACCAATTCACCCCTCCACTTT
CAWSVGQTNSPLHF
>many|TRBV6-1|TRBD2|TRBJ2-3
TGTGCCAGTAGGACTAGCGGGGATCAACCCACATATACGCAGTATTTT
CASRTSGDQPTYTQYF
>many|TRBV12-3/TRBV12-4|-|TRBJ2-1
TGTGCCAGCAGTTTTTCTGAGTTTGAGCAGTTCTTC
CASSFSEFEQFF
>many|TRBV12-3/TRBV12-4|TRBD2|TRBJ2-7
TGTGCCAGCAGTCGCGGGACTAGCGGGACCTACGAGCAGTACTTC
CASSRGTSGTYEQYF
>many|TRBV27|-|TRBJ2-3
TGTGCCAGCAGTACGTATCCGGATACGCAGTATTTT
CASSTYPDTQYF
>many|TRBV28|-|TRBJ2-7
TGTGCCAGCAGTTACTTAAGGGATCAGTACTTC
CASSYLRDQYF
>many|TRBV5-1|TRBD2|TRBJ2-1
TGCGCCAGCAGAGGACTAGCAGTAGTTAATGAGCAGTTCTTC
CASRGLAVVNEQFF
>-|TRBV29-1|TRBD1|TRBJ2-7
TGCAGCGTGGACAGGCTAGAATCCTACGAGCAGTACTTC
CSVDRLESYEQYF
>few|TRBV24-1|-|TRBJ2-1
TGTGCCACCAGTGATCCGGGGCGGTCCTACAATGAGCAGTTCTTC
CATSDPGRSYNEQFF
>many|TRBV20-1|-|TRBJ1-2
TGCAGTGCTAGCCCTGGGACAATGGCAGGGGGCTACACCTTC
CSASPGTMAGGYTF
>many|TRBV28|TRBD1|TRBJ2-2
TGTGCCAGCAGTTCCCCTAGGGACAGATTCACCGGGGAGCTGTTTTTT
CASSSPRDRFTGELFF
>-|TRBV9|-|TRBJ1-2
TGTGCCAGCAGCGGGCGCCAACAGATTCCCTATGGCTACACCTTC
CASSGRQQIPYGYTF
>many|TRBV7-8|TRBD2|TRBJ2-7
TGTGCCAGCAGCTTTGAGGGAGGGAACTACGAGCAGTACTTC
CASSFEGGNYEQYF
>many|TRBV24-1|TRBD1|TRBJ2-7
TGTGCCACCAGTGCCCCGGGGGCAGGGGGCATCTACGAGCAGTACTTC
CATSAPGAGGIYEQYF
>-|TRBV2|-|TRBJ1-1
TGTGCCAGCAGACCCGGGACTGGGGAGATCACTGAAGCTTTCTTT
CASRPGTGEITEAFF
>many|TRBV20-1|-|TRBJ1-2
TGCAGTGCTAGGGACTATGGCTACACCTTC
CSARDYGYTF
>many|TRBV5-8|-|TRBJ2-1
TGTGCCAGCAGCTTGTTCGGGACTCTTCACCGGATGCAGTTCTTC
CASSLFGTLHRMQFF